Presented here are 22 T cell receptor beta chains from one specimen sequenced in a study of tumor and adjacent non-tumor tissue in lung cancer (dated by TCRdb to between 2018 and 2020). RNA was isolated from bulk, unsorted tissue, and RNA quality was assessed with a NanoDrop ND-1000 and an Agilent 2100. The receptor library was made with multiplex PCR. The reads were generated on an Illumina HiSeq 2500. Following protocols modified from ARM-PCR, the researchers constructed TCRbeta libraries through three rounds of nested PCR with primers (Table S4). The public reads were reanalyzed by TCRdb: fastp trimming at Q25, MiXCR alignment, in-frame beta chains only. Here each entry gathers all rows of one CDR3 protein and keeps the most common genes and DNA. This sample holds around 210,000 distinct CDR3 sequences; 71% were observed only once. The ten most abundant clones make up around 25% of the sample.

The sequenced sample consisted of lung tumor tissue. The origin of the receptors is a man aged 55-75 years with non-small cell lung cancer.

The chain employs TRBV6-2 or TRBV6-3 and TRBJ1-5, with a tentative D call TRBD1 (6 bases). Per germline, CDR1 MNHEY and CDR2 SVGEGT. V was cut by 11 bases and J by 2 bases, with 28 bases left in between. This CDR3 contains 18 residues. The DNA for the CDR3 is TGTGCCGGCAATTACTCAGGGCCGGACAGTCTAGGCAATCAGCCCCAGCATTTT. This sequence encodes CAGNYSGPDSLGNQPQHF.

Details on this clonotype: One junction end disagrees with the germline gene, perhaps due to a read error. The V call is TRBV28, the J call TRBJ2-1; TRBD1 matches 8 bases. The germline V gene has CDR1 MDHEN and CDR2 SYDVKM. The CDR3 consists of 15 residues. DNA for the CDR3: TGTGTCAGCATCAGCCCGGACAGGGAAGGAAATGAGCAGTTCTTC. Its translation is CVSISPDREGNEQFF.

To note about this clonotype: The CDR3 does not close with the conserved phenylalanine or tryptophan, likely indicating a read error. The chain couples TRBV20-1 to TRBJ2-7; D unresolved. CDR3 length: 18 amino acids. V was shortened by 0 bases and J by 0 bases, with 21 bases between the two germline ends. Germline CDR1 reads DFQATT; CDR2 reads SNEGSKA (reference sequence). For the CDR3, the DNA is TGCAGTGCTAGAGATTCTAACGGTAACTTGGTGAGCTCCTACGAGCAGTACCTC. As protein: CSARDSNGNLVSSYEQYL.

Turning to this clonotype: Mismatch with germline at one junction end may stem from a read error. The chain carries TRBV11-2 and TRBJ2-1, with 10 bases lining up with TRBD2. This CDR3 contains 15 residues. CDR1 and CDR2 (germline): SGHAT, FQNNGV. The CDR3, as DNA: TGTGCCAGCAGCTTTAGCGGGGGGCCGCACAATGAGCAATTCTTC. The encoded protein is CASSFSGGPHNEQFF.

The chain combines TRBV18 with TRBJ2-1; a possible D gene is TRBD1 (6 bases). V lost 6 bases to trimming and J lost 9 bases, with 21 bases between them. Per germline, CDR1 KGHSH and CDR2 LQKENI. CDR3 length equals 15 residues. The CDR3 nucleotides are TGTGCCAGCTCTCTCGCCATAAGCCTAGGGGGTGAGCAGTTCTTC. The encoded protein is CASSLAISLGGEQFF.

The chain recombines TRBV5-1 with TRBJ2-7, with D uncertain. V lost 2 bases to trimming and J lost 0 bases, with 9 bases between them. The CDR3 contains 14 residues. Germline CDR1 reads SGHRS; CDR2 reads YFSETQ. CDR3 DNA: TGCGCCAGCAGCTTCGGCCCCAGCTCCTACGAGCAGTACTTC. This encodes CASSFGPSSYEQYF.

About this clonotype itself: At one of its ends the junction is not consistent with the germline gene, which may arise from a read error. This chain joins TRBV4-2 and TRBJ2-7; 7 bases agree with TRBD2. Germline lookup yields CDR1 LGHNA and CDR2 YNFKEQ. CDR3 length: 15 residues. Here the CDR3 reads CASSHDAGVPYEQYF. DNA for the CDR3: TGTGCCAGCAGCCATGATGCGGGAGTCCCCTACGAGCAGTACTTT.

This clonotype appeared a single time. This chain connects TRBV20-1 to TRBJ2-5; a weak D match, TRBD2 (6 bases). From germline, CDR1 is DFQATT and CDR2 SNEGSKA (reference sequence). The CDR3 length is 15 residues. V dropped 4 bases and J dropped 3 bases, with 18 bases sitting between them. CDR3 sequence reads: CSATLINGSKETQYF. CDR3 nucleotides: TGCAGTGCTACCCTGATTAACGGGAGCAAAGAGACCCAGTACTTC.

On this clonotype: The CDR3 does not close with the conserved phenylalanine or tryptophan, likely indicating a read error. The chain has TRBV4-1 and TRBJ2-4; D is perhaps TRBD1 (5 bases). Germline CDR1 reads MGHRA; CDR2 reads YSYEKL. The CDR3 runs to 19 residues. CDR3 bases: TGCGCCAGCAACCAAGAATCCGGACCTCTAGGGGTAGCCAAAAACATTCAGTACCTC. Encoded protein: CASNQESGPLGVAKNIQYL.

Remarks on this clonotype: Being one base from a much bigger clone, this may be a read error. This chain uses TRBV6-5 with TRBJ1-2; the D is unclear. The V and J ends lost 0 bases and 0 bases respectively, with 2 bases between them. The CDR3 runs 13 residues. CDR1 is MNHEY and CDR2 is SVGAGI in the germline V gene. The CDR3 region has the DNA TGTGCCAGCAGTTACTCATCTAACTATGGCTACACCTTC. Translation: CASSYSSNYGYTF.

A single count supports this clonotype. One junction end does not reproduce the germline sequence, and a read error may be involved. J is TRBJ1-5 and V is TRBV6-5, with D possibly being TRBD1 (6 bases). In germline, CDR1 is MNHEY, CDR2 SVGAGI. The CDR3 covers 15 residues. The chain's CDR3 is CARSNTGMGNQPQHF. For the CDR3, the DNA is TGTGCCAGGAGTAATACAGGGATGGGCAATCAGCCCCAGCACTTT.

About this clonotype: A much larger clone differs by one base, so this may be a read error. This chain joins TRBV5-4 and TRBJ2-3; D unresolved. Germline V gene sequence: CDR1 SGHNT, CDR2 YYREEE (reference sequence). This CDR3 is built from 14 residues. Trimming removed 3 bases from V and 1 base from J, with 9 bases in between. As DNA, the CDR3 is TGTGCCAGCAGCTATGAGAGTGGCACAGATACGCAGTATTTT. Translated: CASSYESGTDTQYF.

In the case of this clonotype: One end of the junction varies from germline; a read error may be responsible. This CDR3 is CVSSPIRGGTGELFF. DNA of the CDR3: TGTGTCAGCAGCCCCATACGGGGTGGTACCGGGGAGCTGTTTTTT. The rearrangement links TRBV11-2 to TRBJ2-2, with D perhaps matching TRBD2 (5 bases). The germline gives CDR1 SGHAT, CDR2 FQNNGV. This CDR3 spans 15 amino acids.

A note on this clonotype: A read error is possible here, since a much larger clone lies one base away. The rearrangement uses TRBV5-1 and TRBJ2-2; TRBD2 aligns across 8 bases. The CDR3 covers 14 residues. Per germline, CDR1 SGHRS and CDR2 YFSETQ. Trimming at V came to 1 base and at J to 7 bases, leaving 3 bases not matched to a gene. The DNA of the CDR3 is TGCGCCAGCAGCTTGCGGGAGGGAGTCGGGGAGCTGTTTTTT. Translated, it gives CASSLREGVGELFF.

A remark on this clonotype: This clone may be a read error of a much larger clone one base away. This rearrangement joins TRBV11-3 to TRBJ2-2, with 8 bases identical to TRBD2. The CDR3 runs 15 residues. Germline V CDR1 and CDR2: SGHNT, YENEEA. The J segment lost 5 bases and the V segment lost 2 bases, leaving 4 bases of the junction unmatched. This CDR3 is CASSLTGLETGELFF. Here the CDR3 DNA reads TGTGCCAGCAGCTTAACGGGACTAGAGACCGGGGAGCTGTTTTTT.

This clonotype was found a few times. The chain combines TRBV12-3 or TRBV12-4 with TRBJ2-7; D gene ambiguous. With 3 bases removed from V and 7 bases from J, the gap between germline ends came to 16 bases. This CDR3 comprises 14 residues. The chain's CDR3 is CASSFDETLGEQYF. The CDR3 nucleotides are TGTGCCAGCAGTTTCGACGAGACACTCGGAGAGCAGTACTTC.

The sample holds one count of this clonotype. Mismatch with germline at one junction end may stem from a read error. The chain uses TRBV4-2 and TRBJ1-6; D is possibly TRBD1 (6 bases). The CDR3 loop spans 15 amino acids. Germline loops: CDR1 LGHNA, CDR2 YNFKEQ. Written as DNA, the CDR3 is TGTGCCAGCAGTCAAGAAACAGGGTATAATTCACCCCTCCACTTT. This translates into CASSQETGYNSPLHF.

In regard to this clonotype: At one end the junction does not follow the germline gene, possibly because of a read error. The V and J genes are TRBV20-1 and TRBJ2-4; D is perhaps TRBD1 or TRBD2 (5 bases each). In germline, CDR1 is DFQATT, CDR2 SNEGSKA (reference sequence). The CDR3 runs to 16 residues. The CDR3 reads CSAREPQDLANNIQYF. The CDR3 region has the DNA TGCAGTGCTAGAGAACCACAGGATCTAGCCAATAACATTCAGTACTTC.

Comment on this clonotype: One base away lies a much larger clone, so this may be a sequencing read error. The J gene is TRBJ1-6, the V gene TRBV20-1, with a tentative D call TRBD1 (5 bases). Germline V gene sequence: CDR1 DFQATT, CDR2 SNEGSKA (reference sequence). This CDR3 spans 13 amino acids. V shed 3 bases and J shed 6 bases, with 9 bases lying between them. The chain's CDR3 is CSASKGRNSPLHF. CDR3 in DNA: TGCAGTGCTAGTAAGGGGCGTAATTCACCCCTCCACTTT.

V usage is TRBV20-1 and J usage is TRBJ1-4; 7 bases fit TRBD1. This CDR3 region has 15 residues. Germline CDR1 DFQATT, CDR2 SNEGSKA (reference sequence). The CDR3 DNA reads TGCAGAGCCACCCCCAGACAGGGAGGAAATGAAAAACTGTTTTTT. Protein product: CRATPRQGGNEKLFF.

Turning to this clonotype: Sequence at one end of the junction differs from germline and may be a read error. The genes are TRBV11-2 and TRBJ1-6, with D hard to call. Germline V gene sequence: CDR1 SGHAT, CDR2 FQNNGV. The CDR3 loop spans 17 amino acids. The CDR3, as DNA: TGTGCCAGCACCTTATACCCCATGGACGCGTCTAAGCCACCCCTCCACTTT. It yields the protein CASTLYPMDASKPPLHF. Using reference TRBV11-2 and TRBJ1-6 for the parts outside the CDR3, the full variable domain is EAGVAQSPRYKIIEKRQSVAFWCNPISGHATLYWYQQILGQGPKLLIQFQNNGVVDDSQLPKDRFSAERLKGVDSTLKIQPAKLEDSAVYLCASTLYPMDASKPPLHFGNGTRLTVT.

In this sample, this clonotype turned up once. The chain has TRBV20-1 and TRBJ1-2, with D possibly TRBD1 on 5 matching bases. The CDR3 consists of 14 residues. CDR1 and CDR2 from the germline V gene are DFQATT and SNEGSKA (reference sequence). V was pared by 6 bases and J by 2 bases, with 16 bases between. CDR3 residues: CSAQGKRRNYGYTF. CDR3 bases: TGCAGTGCCCAGGGAAAGAGAAGAAACTATGGCTACACCTTC.